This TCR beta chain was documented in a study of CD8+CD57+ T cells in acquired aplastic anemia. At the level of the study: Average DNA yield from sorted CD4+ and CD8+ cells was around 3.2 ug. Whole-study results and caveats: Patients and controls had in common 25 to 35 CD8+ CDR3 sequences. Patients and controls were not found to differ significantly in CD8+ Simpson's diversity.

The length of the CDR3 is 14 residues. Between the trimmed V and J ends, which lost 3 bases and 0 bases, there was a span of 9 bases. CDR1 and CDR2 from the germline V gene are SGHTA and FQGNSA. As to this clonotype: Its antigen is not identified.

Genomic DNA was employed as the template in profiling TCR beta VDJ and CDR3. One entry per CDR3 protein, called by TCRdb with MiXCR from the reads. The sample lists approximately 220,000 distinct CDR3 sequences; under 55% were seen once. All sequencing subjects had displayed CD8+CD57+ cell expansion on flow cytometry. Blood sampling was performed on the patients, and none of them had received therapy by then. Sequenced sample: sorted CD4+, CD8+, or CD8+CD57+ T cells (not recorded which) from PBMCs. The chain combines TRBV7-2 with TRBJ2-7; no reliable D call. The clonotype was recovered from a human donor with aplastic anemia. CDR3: CASSLRLSSYEQYF. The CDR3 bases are TGTGCCAGCAGCTTGAGACTCAGCTCCTACGAGCAGTACTTC.